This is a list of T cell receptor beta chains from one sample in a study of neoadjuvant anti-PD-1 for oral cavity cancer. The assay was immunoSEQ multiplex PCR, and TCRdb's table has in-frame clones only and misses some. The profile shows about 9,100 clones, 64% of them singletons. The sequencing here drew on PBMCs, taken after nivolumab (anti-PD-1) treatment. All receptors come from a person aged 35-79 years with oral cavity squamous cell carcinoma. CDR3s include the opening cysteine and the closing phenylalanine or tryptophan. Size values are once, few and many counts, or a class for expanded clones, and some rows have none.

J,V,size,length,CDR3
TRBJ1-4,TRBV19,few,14,CASIQTGDNEKLFF
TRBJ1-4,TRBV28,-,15,CASSLPPAGGAKLFF
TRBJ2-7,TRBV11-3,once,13,CASSPGASYEQYF
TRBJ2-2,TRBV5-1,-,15,CASSLEGASTGELFF
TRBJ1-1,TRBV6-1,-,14,CASSVGSLNTEAFF
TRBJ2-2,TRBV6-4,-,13,CASSLGSAGELFF
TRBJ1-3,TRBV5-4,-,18,CASSSGTGALRSGNTIYF
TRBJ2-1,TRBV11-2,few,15,CASSSTSDSYNEQFF
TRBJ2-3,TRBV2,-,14,CASSEKGFTDTQYF
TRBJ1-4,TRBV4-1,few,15,CASSQEGTGDEKLFF
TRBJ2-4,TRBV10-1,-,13,CASSMGQGTIQYF
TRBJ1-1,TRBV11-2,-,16,CASSLAFPGEGTEAFF
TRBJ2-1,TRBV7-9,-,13,CASRVDSYNEQFF
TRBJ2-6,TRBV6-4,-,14,CASSRGDGANVLTF
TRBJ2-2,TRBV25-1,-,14,CASSEVPGAGELFF
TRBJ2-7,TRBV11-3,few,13,CASSGLEGHEQYF
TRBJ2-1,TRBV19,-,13,CASKRLNINEQFF
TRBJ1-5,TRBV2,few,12,CASLGRTQPQHF
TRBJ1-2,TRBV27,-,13,CATKKGQGQGYTF
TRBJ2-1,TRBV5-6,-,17,CASSFLGVGGSYNEQFF
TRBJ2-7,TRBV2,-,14,CASSFGLAGDEQYF
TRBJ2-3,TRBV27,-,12,CASSPNRDTQYF
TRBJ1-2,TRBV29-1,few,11,CSISNLGGYTF
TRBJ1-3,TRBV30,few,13,CALQPSPGNTIYF
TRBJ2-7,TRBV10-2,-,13,CASSGLAGYEQYF
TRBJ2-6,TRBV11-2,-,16,CASSPRTGAGANVLTF
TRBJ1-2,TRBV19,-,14,CASSYLGQGAGYTF
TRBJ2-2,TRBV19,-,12,CASSIGVGELFF
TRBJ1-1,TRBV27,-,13,CASGTGMNTEAFF
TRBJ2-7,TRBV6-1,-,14,CASSQSGRSYEQYF
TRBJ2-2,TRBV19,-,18,CASSTPGQGAENTGELFF
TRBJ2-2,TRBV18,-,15,CASSPGTDNTGELFF
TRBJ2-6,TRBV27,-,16,CASSPLLDSGANVLTF
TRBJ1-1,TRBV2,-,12,CASTRMNTEAFF
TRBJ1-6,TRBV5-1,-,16,CASSYTTGTGNSPLHF